The 27 T cell receptor beta chains below come from one sample, sequenced in a study of T cells after somatic rescue of genetic block. Here immunoSEQ multiplex PCR was the method, and the copy in TCRdb shows in-frame clones only, minus some. The table shows 15,000 or so clones, with about two thirds occurring only once. Source material: peripheral blood mononuclear cells (PBMCs). All receptors come from a boy younger than 18.

This chain joins TRBV6-6 and TRBJ2-7; 12 positions match TRBD2. This CDR3 has 15 amino acids. The J segment lost 1 base and the V segment lost 6 bases, leaving 4 bases of the junction unmatched. CDR1 MNHNY and CDR2 SVGAGI come from the germline V gene (reference sequence). In DNA form, the CDR3 reads TGTGCCAGCAGATTGACTAGCGGGAGTTCCTACGAGCAGTACTTC. Translating it yields CASRLTSGSSYEQYF.

The genes are TRBV28 and TRBJ2-1, with D possibly matching TRBD2 (5 bases). This CDR3 comprises 14 residues. Germline CDR1 MDHEN, CDR2 SYDVKM. Between the trimmed V and J ends, which lost 5 bases and 3 bases, there was a span of 11 bases. In DNA form, the CDR3 reads TGTGCCAGCAGTCGCCCGGGGTTCTACAATGAGCAGTTCTTC. It translates to CASSRPGFYNEQFF.

A few counts support this clone. Written as DNA, the CDR3 is TGCGCCAGCAGCCAAGATCAAGGGACAGGGATCTACAATGAGCAGTTCTTC. This gives the protein CASSQDQGTGIYNEQFF. This chain connects TRBV4-1 to TRBJ2-1; TRBD1 matches at 9 bases. The CDR3 runs to 17 residues. J gave up 3 bases and V 0 bases, and 6 bases lay outside the gene matches. Germline assignment: CDR1 MGHRA and CDR2 YSYEKL.

The chain carries TRBV9 and TRBJ2-7, with D possibly TRBD1 on 6 matching bases. Germline lookup yields CDR1 SGDLS and CDR2 YYNGEE. This CDR3 has 14 residues. With 1 base removed from V and 5 bases from J, the gap between germline ends came to 13 bases. The CDR3 region has the DNA TGTGCCAGCAGCGTACAAGGGGGAAACAACGAGCAGTACTTC. It is translated as CASSVQGGNNEQYF.

The chain combines TRBV25-1 with TRBJ1-1; 8 bases line up with TRBD1. J was trimmed by 0 bases and V by 2 bases; bases with no gene match: 8. CDR1 and CDR2 (germline): MGHDK, SYGVNS. CDR3 length equals 17 residues. This CDR3 is CASSEQRQGWVNTEAFF. The CDR3 DNA is TGTGCCAGCAGTGAACAAAGACAGGGGTGGGTGAACACTGAAGCTTTCTTT.

The CDR3 loop reads CASSADPFTDTQYF. CDR3 bases: TGTGCCAGCAGCGCAGACCCTTTCACAGATACGCAGTATTTT. The chain has TRBV9 and TRBJ2-3; D remains unclear. This CDR3 has 14 amino acids. V was clipped by 3 bases and J by 2 bases, with 10 bases between them. The germline V gene has CDR1 SGDLS and CDR2 YYNGEE.

This clone has a handful of counts. The chain couples TRBV7-2 to TRBJ1-2; 10 bases map to TRBD1. J lost 6 bases, V lost 3 bases, and 7 bases had no gene match. Germline CDR1 is SGHTA and CDR2 is FQGNSA. This CDR3 spans 15 amino acids. Here the CDR3 reads CASSFPRTGGDGYTF. CDR3 nucleotide sequence: TGTGCCAGCAGCTTCCCCCGGACAGGGGGGGATGGCTACACCTTC.

The J gene is TRBJ2-7, the V gene TRBV6-1, with D uncertain. Germline V CDR1 and CDR2: MNHNS, SASEGT. The CDR3 covers 14 residues. V lost 1 base to trimming and J lost 4 bases, with 11 bases between them. The CDR3 DNA follows: TGTGCCAGCAGTGAAGGGTCCCGGGCTTACGAGCAGTACTTC. It is translated as CASSEGSRAYEQYF.

CDR3 amino acids: CASSLDPGGNIQYF. In nucleotides, the CDR3 is TGTGCCAGCAGCTTGGACCCCGGAGGGAACATTCAGTACTTC. The chain joins TRBV5-6 to TRBJ2-4, with D perhaps TRBD2 (6 bases). Germline CDR1 and CDR2: SGHDT and YYEEEE. The CDR3 sequence is 14 residues long. Between the trimmed V and J ends, which lost 0 bases and 7 bases, there was a span of 11 bases.

This rearrangement joins TRBV6-4 to TRBJ2-7; 7 bases map to TRBD2. This CDR3 has 14 amino acids. V was clipped by 5 bases and J by 5 bases; unmatched bases: 9. The germline V gene has CDR1 MRHNA and CDR2 SNTAGT. DNA of the CDR3: TGTGCCAGCAGTTACGGGGGGATGTTAAACGAGCAGTACTTC. The encoded protein is CASSYGGMLNEQYF.

V gene TRBV2 combines with J gene TRBJ1-1, with 7 bases fitting TRBD1. Germline CDR1 is SNHLY and CDR2 is FYNNEI. V shed 2 bases and J 4 bases; nucleotides not matched to a gene: 10. The CDR3 is 16 amino acids. CDR3 region: CASSEIGQVGGTEAFF. CDR3 DNA: TGTGCCAGCAGTGAAATCGGACAGGTGGGGGGCACTGAAGCTTTCTTT.

The V and J genes are TRBV15 and TRBJ1-2, with 9 bases lining up with TRBD1. CDR1 and CDR2 (germline): LNHNV, YYDKDF (reference sequence). This CDR3 contains 19 residues. V lost 0 bases and J lost 4; bases outside the gene matches: 15. This chain's CDR3 is CATSRDPPGTGFGSYGYTF. DNA for the CDR3: TGTGCCACCAGCAGAGATCCCCCCGGGACAGGGTTCGGGAGCTATGGCTACACCTTC.

In its sample, this clone was seen a few times. The rearrangement links TRBV9 to TRBJ1-1; 8 bases line up with TRBD1. The CDR3 extends over 15 amino acids. V was pared by 4 bases and J by 0 bases, with 5 bases of the junction left unmatched. Germline V CDR1 and CDR2: SGDLS, YYNGEE. CDR3 region: CASSPKDRVNTEAFF. The CDR3 region has the DNA TGTGCCAGCAGCCCCAAGGACAGGGTGAACACTGAAGCTTTCTTT.

The table lists this clone with a few counts. The V gene is TRBV28, the J gene TRBJ1-4, with no clear D. Germline-derived CDR1 and CDR2 are MDHEN and SYDVKM. The CDR3 is 12 amino acids. Trimming stripped 9 bases from V and 7 bases from J, with 12 bases between. In nucleotides, the CDR3 is TGTGCCAGTAGAAGGTGGGGTGAAAAACTGTTTTTT. It translates to CASRRWGEKLFF.

V and J are TRBV9 and TRBJ2-3; maybe TRBD2 (5 bases). CDR3 size: 14 residues. V lost 6 bases to trimming and J lost 0 bases, with 11 bases between them. CDR1 is SGDLS and CDR2 is YYNGEE in the germline V gene. The DNA for the CDR3 is TGTGCCAGCACCCGAGGGAAAAGCACAGATACGCAGTATTTT. Residues: CASTRGKSTDTQYF. The whole variable domain, remainder taken from reference TRBV9 and TRBJ2-3, is DSGVTQTPKHLITATGQRVTLRCSPRSGDLSVYWYQQSLDQGLQFLIQYYNGEERAKGNILERFSAQQFPDLHSELNLSSLELGDSALYFCASTRGKSTDTQYFGPGTRLTVL.

The V and J genes are TRBV5-6 and TRBJ2-5; TRBD1 aligns across 8 bases. The length of the CDR3 is 14 residues. With 4 bases clipped from V and 2 bases from J, the junction kept 4 bases outside the gene matches. Germline CDR1 SGHDT, CDR2 YYEEEE. CDR3: CASSMDRVQETQYF. In DNA, the CDR3 is TGTGCCAGCAGCATGGACAGGGTTCAAGAGACCCAGTACTTC.

The rearrangement links TRBV21-1 to TRBJ2-7; the D call TRBD2 from the table was never checked on the DNA. TRBV21-1 is described as a pseudogene. The CDR3 contains 16 residues. CDR3 residues: CASNSPLAGGPPEQYF. CDR3 DNA: TGTGCCAGCAATAGCCCCCTAGCGGGGGGGCCCCCCGAGCAGTACTTC.

The V and J genes are TRBV7-9 and TRBJ1-4; TRBD1 might be the D (5 bases). Trimming took 0 bases from V and 7 from J, leaving 12 bases between them. From germline, CDR1 is SEHNR and CDR2 FQNEAQ (reference sequence). This CDR3 comprises 15 residues. The CDR3 DNA reads TGTGCCAGCAGCTTAGCCCAGGGTCCCCGTGAAAAACTGTTTTTT. Translation gives CASSLAQGPREKLFF.

This clone was seen a single time. V gene TRBV6-1 combines with J gene TRBJ1-4, with D possibly being TRBD1 (5 bases). Germline V gene lookup returns CDR1 MNHNS and CDR2 SASEGT. V lost 3 bases and J lost 6, with 11 bases in between. This CDR3 has 14 amino acids. Written as DNA, the CDR3 is TGTGCCAGCAGTGATCAGGGTAAACATGAAAAACTGTTTTTT. Its translation: CASSDQGKHEKLFF.

This chain joins TRBV27 and TRBJ2-5, with 8 bases aligning to TRBD1. J was trimmed by 5 bases and V by 5 bases; bases with no gene match: 10. The CDR3 extends over 15 amino acids. Germline V gene data show CDR1 as MNHEY and CDR2 as SMNVEV (reference sequence). Written as DNA, the CDR3 is TGTGCCAGCAGTCCCGGACAGGGTGTTTGGGAGACCCAGTACTTC. Its protein product is CASSPGQGVWETQYF.

The chain joins TRBV4-2 to TRBJ1-5; 10 bases match TRBD1. The V segment lost 4 bases and the J segment 3 bases; nucleotides outside the gene matches: 6. The CDR3 totals 16 residues. Germline-derived CDR1 and CDR2 are LGHNA and YNFKEQ. The CDR3 DNA is TGTGCCAGCAGCCCAGGGACAGGGGCCGACAATCAGCCCCAGCATTTT. Amino acid sequence: CASSPGTGADNQPQHF.

The chain joins TRBV5-1 to TRBJ1-1, with 7 bases aligning to TRBD1. This CDR3 has 16 residues. Germline lookup yields CDR1 SGHRS and CDR2 YFSETQ. J was trimmed by 6 bases and V by 3 bases; bases with no gene match: 14. In DNA, the CDR3 is TGCGCCAGCAGCTCCGGGACAGCCGTCCTAGGGCCTGAAGCTTTCTTT. Protein: CASSSGTAVLGPEAFF.

This chain links TRBV4-2 with TRBJ1-1; no clear D. The V gene lost 1 base and the J gene lost 7 bases, with 7 bases spanning the gap. The CDR3 has 12 residues. The germline V gene has CDR1 LGHNA and CDR2 YNFKEQ. Written as DNA, the CDR3 is TGTGCCAGCAGCCAAGCCCAGCGTGAAGCTTTCTTT. Its protein product is CASSQAQREAFF.

By proportion, this clone is medium-sized. The CDR3 DNA follows: TGTGCCAGCAGTTTTCTAGGGATCTCTGGAAACACCATATATTTT. Protein: CASSFLGISGNTIYF. The chain links TRBV6-6 to TRBJ1-3, with D unclear. CDR3 length: 15 amino acids. From germline, CDR1 is MNHNY and CDR2 SVGAGI (reference sequence). The ends were cut back, 4 bases at V and 0 bases at J, with 10 bases in the middle.

The rearrangement joins TRBV18 to TRBJ1-4; 9 bases match TRBD1. Germline CDR1 KGHSH, CDR2 LQKENI. Trimming took 1 base from V and 8 from J; bases not matched to a gene: 2. The CDR3 contains 14 residues. CDR3 bases: TGTGCCAGCTCACCACGACAGGGGGGGGAAAAACTGTTTTTT. This encodes CASSPRQGGEKLFF.

The genes are TRBV9 and TRBJ2-3, with D possibly TRBD2 on 5 matching bases. This CDR3 spans 16 amino acids. Germline CDR1 is SGDLS and CDR2 is YYNGEE. The V end was cut by 5 bases, the J end by 6 bases, with 22 bases between. The CDR3 nucleotides are TGTGCCAGCAGTCTAAGGAGTCCCCGGCGGGTGGATACGCAGTATTTT. Translated, it gives CASSLRSPRRVDTQYF.

The chain links TRBV11-2 to TRBJ1-1; possibly TRBD1 for D (5 bases). The V gene's germline CDR1 is SGHAT and CDR2 FQNNGV. The CDR3 has 17 amino acids. The V gene lost 5 bases and the J gene lost 1 base, with 20 bases spanning the gap. CDR3 residues: CASSAQTRVWGNTEAFF. The CDR3 coding sequence is TGTGCCAGCAGCGCTCAGACCAGGGTTTGGGGGAACACTGAAGCTTTCTTT.